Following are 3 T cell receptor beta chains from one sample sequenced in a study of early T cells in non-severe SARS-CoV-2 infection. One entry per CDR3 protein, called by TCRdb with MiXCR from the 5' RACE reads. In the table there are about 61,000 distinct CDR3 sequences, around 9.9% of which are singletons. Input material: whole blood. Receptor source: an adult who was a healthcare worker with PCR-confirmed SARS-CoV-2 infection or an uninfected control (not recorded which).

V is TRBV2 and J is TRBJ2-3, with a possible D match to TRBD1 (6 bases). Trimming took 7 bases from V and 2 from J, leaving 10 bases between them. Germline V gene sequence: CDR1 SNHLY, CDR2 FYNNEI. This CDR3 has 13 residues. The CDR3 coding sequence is TGTGCCAGCATGCGACAGGACACAGATACGCAGTATTTT. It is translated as CASMRQDTDTQYF.

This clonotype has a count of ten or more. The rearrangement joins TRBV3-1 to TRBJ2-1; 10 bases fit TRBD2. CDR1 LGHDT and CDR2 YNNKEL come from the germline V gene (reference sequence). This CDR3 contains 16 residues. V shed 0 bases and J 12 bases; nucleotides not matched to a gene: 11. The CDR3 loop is CASSQDLSGGAIAQFF. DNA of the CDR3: TGTGCCAGCAGCCAAGATCTGAGCGGGGGGGCAATTGCGCAGTTCTTC.

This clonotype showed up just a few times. In DNA, the CDR3 is TGCGCCAGCAGCCCGGGACATGAGCAGTTCTTC. Its protein is CASSPGHEQFF. This chain connects TRBV5-1 to TRBJ2-1, with D perhaps assigned TRBD1 or TRBD2 (5 bases each). This CDR3 region has 11 residues. Germline CDR1 SGHRS, CDR2 YFSETQ. V was clipped by 4 bases and J by 8 bases, with 7 bases between them.